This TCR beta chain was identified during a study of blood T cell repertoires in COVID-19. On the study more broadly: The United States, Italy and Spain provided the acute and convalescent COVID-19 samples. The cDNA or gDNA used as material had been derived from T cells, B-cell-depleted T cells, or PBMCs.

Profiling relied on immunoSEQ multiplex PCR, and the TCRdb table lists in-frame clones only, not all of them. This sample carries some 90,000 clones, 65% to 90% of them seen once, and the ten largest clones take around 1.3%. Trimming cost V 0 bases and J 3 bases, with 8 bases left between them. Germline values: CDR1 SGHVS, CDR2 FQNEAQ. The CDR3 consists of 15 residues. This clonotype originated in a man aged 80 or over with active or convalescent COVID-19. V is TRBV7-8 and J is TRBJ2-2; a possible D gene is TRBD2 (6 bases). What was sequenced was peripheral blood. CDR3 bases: TGTGCCAGCAGCTTAGCGGGAGGATACACCGGGGAGCTGTTTTTT. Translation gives CASSLAGGYTGELFF.